The clone carrying this T cell receptor beta chain appeared many times. Its target is not known. Germline values: CDR1 LGHNA, CDR2 YNFKEQ. The junction had 8 bases not matched to a gene; V was cut back by 4 bases and J by 3 bases. There are 16 residues in the CDR3. The record originates from a study of T-cell reconstitution after alpha-beta-depleted transplantation in children. Overall study findings and caveats: Several hundred expanded graft clones reportedly gave rise to the alpha-beta T cells present about two months after transplant.

Library preparation (for TCRbeta) was performed with unique molecular identifiers. From the PCR reads, TCRdb called clonotypes with MiXCR, one entry per CDR3 protein. The table has almost 250,000 distinct CDR3 sequences, more than 20% seen once; the top ten hold roughly 2.5%. The source of this sequence is a girl aged 2-9 years with Fanconi anemia, due to receive a stem cell transplant. The sample consisted of PBMCs, taken before TCRalphabeta/CD19-depleted stem cell transplant. The J gene is TRBJ2-7, the V gene TRBV4-2; TRBD2 aligns across 11 bases. Written as DNA, the CDR3 is TGTGCCAGCAGCCGAGAGTTAGCGGGAGGGAACTACGAGCAGTACTTC. Translating it yields CASSRELAGGNYEQYF.